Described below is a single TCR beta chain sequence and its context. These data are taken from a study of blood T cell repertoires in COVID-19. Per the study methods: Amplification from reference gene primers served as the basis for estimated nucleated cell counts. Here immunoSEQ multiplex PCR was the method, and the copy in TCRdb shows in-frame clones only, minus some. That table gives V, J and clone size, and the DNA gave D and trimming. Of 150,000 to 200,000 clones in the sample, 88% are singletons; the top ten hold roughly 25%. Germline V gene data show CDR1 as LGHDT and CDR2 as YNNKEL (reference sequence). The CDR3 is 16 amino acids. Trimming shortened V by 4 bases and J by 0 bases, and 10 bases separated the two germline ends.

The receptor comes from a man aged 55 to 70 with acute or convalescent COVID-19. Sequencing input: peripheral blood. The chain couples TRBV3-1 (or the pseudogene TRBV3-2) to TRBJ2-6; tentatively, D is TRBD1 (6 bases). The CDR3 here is CASSLGTNSGANVLTF. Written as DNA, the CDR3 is TGTGCCAGCAGCCTCGGGACAAACTCTGGGGCCAACGTCCTGACTTTC.